This passage covers 22 T cell receptor beta chains from one sample sequenced in a study of cytomegalovirus exposure and HLA in healthy donors. The study ran its PCR with 60 Vbeta and 13 Jbeta primers. Clones were sequenced by immunoSEQ multiplex PCR, and TCRdb holds only the in-frame ones, with some missing. This repertoire shows 170,000 or so clones, about 80% found once; its top ten account for under 0.8%. Material for sequencing was PBMCs. Receptors originate from a boy younger than 18 in good health and CMV-seronegative.

The chain combines TRBV29-1 with TRBJ2-1, with a tentative D call TRBD1 (6 bases). The germline gives CDR1 SQVTM, CDR2 ANQGSEA. Trimming pared 7 bases from V and 4 bases from J, leaving 17 bases between. This CDR3 is 14 amino acids long. The CDR3 sequence is CSARDTGAYNEQFF. The CDR3 nucleotides read TGCAGCGCACGGGACACCGGGGCTTACAATGAGCAGTTCTTC.

The rearrangement uses TRBV29-1 and TRBJ1-1; unclear D gene. CDR1 is SQVTM, CDR2 ANQGSEA, per germline. This CDR3 comprises 13 residues. With 7 bases removed from V and 0 bases from J, the gap between germline ends came to 12 bases. CDR3 sequence reads: CSEAGIMNTEAFF. The CDR3 DNA sequence: TGCAGCGAGGCCGGGATTATGAACACTGAAGCTTTCTTT.

Here the CDR3 reads CASSIRLAGGTDTQYF. The CDR3 DNA reads as TGTGCCAGTAGTATACGGCTAGCGGGAGGGACGGATACGCAGTATTTT. The chain employs TRBV19 and TRBJ2-3; TRBD2 agrees at 12 bases. Germline-derived CDR1 and CDR2 are LNHDA and SQIVND (reference sequence). V was clipped by 2 bases and J by 6 bases; unmatched bases: 6. The CDR3 covers 16 residues.

The V call is TRBV7-8, the J call TRBJ1-2; 9 bases map to TRBD1. This CDR3 spans 15 amino acids. V lost 5 bases to trimming and J lost 3 bases; unmatched junction nucleotides: 7. Germline CDR1 reads SGHVS; CDR2 reads FQNEAQ. The CDR3 DNA reads as TGTGCCAGCAGCCCCTGGACAGGGGTAGACTATGGCTACACCTTC. This translates into CASSPWTGVDYGYTF.

This chain links TRBV5-6 with TRBJ2-5; 10 nucleotides align to TRBD1. The CDR3 is 15 residues long. The junction had 7 bases not matched to a gene; V was cut back by 3 bases and J by 5 bases. The germline CDR1 and CDR2 sequences are SGHDT and YYEEEE. The CDR3 DNA reads TGTGCCAGCAGCTGGGAAGGACAGGGGGTCGAGACCCAGTACTTC. It is translated as CASSWEGQGVETQYF.

Only a few counts were recorded for this clone. The rearrangement joins TRBV7-8 to TRBJ1-5, with TRBD1 as a possible D gene (6 bases). Germline V gives CDR1 SGHVS, CDR2 FQNEAQ. The V end was cut by 4 bases, the J end by 0 bases, with 19 bases between. The CDR3 has 18 amino acids. CDR3: CASSSRTDLTFSNQPQHF. The CDR3, as DNA: TGTGCCAGCAGCTCCCGGACAGACCTGACTTTTAGCAATCAGCCCCAGCATTTT.

This clone was observed once. This rearrangement joins TRBV4-1 to TRBJ2-1; D is unresolved. CDR1 is MGHRA and CDR2 is YSYEKL in the germline V gene. The CDR3 runs 17 residues. With 0 bases removed from V and 1 base from J, the gap between germline ends came to 13 bases. CDR3 loop: CASSQDTSGLSYNEQFF. CDR3 DNA: TGCGCCAGCAGCCAAGATACCTCCGGGTTATCCTACAATGAGCAGTTCTTC.

CDR3 residues: CASSQPTSGRYEETQYF. The CDR3 DNA sequence: TGTGCCAGCAGCCAACCGACTAGCGGGAGGTATGAAGAGACCCAGTACTTC. The chain combines TRBV14 with TRBJ2-5; 13 bases are a match to TRBD2. Trimming at V came to 2 bases and at J to 3 bases, leaving 6 bases not matched to a gene. CDR3 size: 17 residues. In germline, CDR1 is SGHDN, CDR2 FVKESK.

V usage is TRBV5-6 and J usage is TRBJ2-1; 9 nucleotides match TRBD1. Germline V gene sequence: CDR1 SGHDT, CDR2 YYEEEE. The CDR3 loop spans 14 amino acids. After removal of 5 bases from V and 9 bases from J, the junction contained 9 bases not matched to a gene. The CDR3 is CASRRTGDGSEQFF. CDR3 bases: TGTGCCAGCAGGCGGACAGGGGACGGGAGTGAGCAGTTCTTC.

The J gene is TRBJ1-1, the V gene TRBV11-2, with 8 bases lining up with TRBD1. The junction had 13 bases not matched to a gene; V was cut back by 4 bases and J by 6 bases. This CDR3 has 16 residues. Germline CDR1 SGHAT, CDR2 FQNNGV. As DNA, the CDR3 is TGTGCCAGCAGCTACCTCAGGGGGCGAAGAGGCGCTGAAGCTTTCTTT. This codes for CASSYLRGRRGAEAFF.

The CDR3 DNA reads as TGCAGCGTTGAAGGAGACGGGGCAACTAATGAAAAACTGTTTTTT. Translated, it gives CSVEGDGATNEKLFF. The chain uses TRBV29-1 and TRBJ1-4; D is undetermined. This CDR3 contains 15 residues. V lost 1 base and J lost 0, with 9 bases in between. From germline, CDR1 is SQVTM and CDR2 ANQGSEA.

J is TRBJ1-1 and V is TRBV10-3; D is possibly TRBD1 (5 bases). V was pared by 0 bases and J by 5 bases, with 7 bases between. CDR3 length equals 13 residues. In germline, CDR1 is ENHRY, CDR2 SYGVKD. This chain's CDR3 is CAISESRQTEAFF. DNA of the CDR3: TGTGCCATCAGTGAGTCAAGACAGACTGAAGCTTTCTTT.

J is TRBJ2-5 and V is TRBV7-3; no clear D. This CDR3 is 13 amino acids long. Germline V gene lookup returns CDR1 SGHTA and CDR2 FQGTGA. V shed 2 bases and J shed 5 bases, with 9 bases lying between them. This chain's CDR3 is CASSLVHMETQYF. The CDR3 coding sequence is TGTGCCAGCAGCTTAGTCCACATGGAGACCCAGTACTTC.

The genes are TRBV5-1 and TRBJ2-1; D not resolved. This CDR3 region has 16 residues. Germline loops: CDR1 SGHRS, CDR2 YFSETQ. Trimming cost V 0 bases and J 0 bases, with 10 bases left between them. CDR3 bases: TGCGCCAGCAGCTTGGGAGTACAGAGCTCCTACAATGAGCAGTTCTTC. It encodes CASSLGVQSSYNEQFF.

The chain combines TRBV13 with TRBJ1-2; TRBD1 is a possible D gene (5 bases). The V gene's germline CDR1 is PRHDT and CDR2 FYEKMQ (reference sequence). The CDR3 runs to 16 residues. V lost 4 bases, J lost 3 bases, and 18 bases lay in between. CDR3 bases: TGTGCCAGCAGCTGGCCCACCCGGGACTCATACTATGGCTACACCTTC. Residues: CASSWPTRDSYYGYTF.

This sequence joins TRBV28 and TRBJ2-1; D might be TRBD1 (6 bases). V lost 8 bases and J 3 bases, leaving 14 bases between the germline ends. CDR3 length: 14 residues. CDR1 and CDR2 (germline): MDHEN, SYDVKM. CDR3 sequence reads: CASLDTGLYNEQFF. CDR3 DNA sequence: TGTGCCAGCCTAGATACAGGGCTCTACAATGAGCAGTTCTTC.

The chain has TRBV30 and TRBJ1-5; D not resolved. Trimming shortened V by 3 bases and J by 2 bases, and 14 bases separated the two germline ends. This CDR3 is 15 amino acids long. Per germline, CDR1 GTSNPN and CDR2 SVGIG (reference sequence). The CDR3 sequence: CAWRTPLGGNQPQHF. Here the CDR3 DNA reads TGTGCCTGGAGGACCCCACTGGGAGGCAATCAGCCCCAGCATTTT. The full variable domain, with the rest looked up from reference TRBV30 and TRBJ1-5, is SQTIHQWPATLVQPVGSPLSLECTVEGTSNPNLYWYRQAAGRGLQLLFYSVGIGQISSEVPQNLSASRPQDRQFILSSKKLLLSDSGFYLCAWRTPLGGNQPQHFGDGTRLSIL.

The V and J genes are TRBV5-1 and TRBJ2-1; 7 bases are a match to TRBD2. CDR1 and CDR2 from the germline V gene are SGHRS and YFSETQ. This CDR3 is 14 amino acids long. The J segment lost 8 bases and the V segment lost 2 bases, leaving 7 bases of the junction unmatched. CDR3 region: CASSFGIGGDEQFF. As DNA, the CDR3 is TGCGCCAGCAGCTTCGGGATTGGGGGGGATGAGCAGTTCTTC.

The chain uses TRBV6-5 and TRBJ1-5; TRBD1 aligns across 7 bases. The junction had 4 bases not matched to a gene; V was cut back by 0 bases and J by 5 bases. Germline V lookup: CDR1 MNHEY, CDR2 SVGAGI. The CDR3 spans 15 residues. In DNA, the CDR3 is TGTGCCAGCAGTTACTCGAAACAGGGGCATCAGCCCCAGCATTTT. Protein sequence: CASSYSKQGHQPQHF.

Only a few counts were recorded for this clone. This chain links TRBV5-1 with TRBJ1-2; D possibly corresponds to TRBD1 (6 bases). The CDR3 runs 13 residues. The V gene lost 5 bases and the J gene lost 6 bases, with 14 bases spanning the gap. The germline V gene has CDR1 SGHRS and CDR2 YFSETQ. Written as DNA, the CDR3 is TGCGCCAGCAGTCCCGGGACACACCATGGCTACACCTTC. This translates into CASSPGTHHGYTF.

This sequence joins TRBV29-1 and TRBJ1-1, with TRBD1 identical over 9 bases. Germline V gene lookup returns CDR1 SQVTM and CDR2 ANQGSEA. The CDR3 covers 13 residues. The junction had 7 bases not matched to a gene; V was cut back by 6 bases and J by 5 bases. Here the CDR3 DNA reads TGCAGCGTACCGGGACAGGGTATTACTGAAGCTTTCTTT. Protein sequence: CSVPGQGITEAFF.

This chain uses TRBV10-3 with TRBJ2-1; TRBD2 aligns across 7 bases. The ends lost 6 bases at V and 10 bases at J; junction bases unmatched: 9. The CDR3 loop spans 13 amino acids. Germline CDR1 and CDR2: ENHRY and SYGVKD. The CDR3 DNA follows: TGTGCCATCAGAGATCCCGGGCGGGAGGAGCAGTTCTTC. The encoded protein is CAIRDPGREEQFF.